This T cell receptor (beta chain) was retrieved from a study of T-cell reconstitution after alpha-beta-depleted transplantation in children. Study-level points and caveats: One year post-transplant, T-cell counts and diversity were largely derived from T cells produced anew. Expanded clones from the graft, numbering several hundred, reportedly supplied alpha-beta T cells about two months after transplant. It was surviving recipient T cells and thymic progenitors that gave some patients high TCRbeta diversity at day 60.

Note on this clonotype: Its antigen is still unknown. A much bigger clone sits one base away, suggesting this may be a read error.

Researchers prepared the TCRbeta library using unique molecular identifiers, the study reports. A single record per CDR3 protein comes from TCRdb applying MiXCR to the PCR reads. Of around 440,000 distinct CDR3 sequences in the sample, roughly a tenth were seen once. Germline V CDR1 and CDR2: MNHEY, SVGEGT. The CDR3 has 14 residues. This chain links TRBV6-2 or TRBV6-3 with TRBJ1-2; D gene ambiguous. The sample consisted of PBMCs, taken before TCRalphabeta/CD19-depleted stem cell transplant. The clonotype originates from a child aged 2-15 years with inherited bone marrow failure, due to receive a stem cell transplant. As DNA, the CDR3 is TGTGCCAGGAGTTACTCGTCGGGGTACTATGGCTACACCTTC. It is translated as CARSYSSGYYGYTF.